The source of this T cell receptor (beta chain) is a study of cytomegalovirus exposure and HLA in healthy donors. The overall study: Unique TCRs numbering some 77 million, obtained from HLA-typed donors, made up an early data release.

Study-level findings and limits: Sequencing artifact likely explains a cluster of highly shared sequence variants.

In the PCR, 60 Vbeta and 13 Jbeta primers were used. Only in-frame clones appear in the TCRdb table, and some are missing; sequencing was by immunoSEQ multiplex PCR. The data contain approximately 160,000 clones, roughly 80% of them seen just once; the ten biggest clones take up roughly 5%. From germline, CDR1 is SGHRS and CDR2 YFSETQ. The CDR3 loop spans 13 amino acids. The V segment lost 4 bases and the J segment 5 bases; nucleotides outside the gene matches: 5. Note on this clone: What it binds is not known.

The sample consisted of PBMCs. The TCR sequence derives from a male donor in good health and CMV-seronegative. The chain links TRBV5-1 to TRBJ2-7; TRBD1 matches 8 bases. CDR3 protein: CASSPGQANEQYF. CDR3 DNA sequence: TGCGCCAGCAGCCCGGGACAGGCCAACGAGCAGTACTTC.